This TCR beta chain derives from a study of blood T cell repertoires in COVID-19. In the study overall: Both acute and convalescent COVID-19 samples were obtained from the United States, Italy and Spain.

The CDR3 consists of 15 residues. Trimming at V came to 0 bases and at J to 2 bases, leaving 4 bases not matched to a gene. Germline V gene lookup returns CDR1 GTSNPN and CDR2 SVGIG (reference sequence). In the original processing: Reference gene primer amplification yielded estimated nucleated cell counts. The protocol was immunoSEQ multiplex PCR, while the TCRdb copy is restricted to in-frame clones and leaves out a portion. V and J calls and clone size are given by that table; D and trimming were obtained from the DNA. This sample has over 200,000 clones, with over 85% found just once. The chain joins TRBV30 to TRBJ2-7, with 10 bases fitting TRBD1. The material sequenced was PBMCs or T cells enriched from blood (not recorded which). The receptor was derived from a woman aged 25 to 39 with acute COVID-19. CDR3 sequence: CAWSVRDRGTYEQYF. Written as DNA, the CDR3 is TGTGCCTGGAGTGTAAGGGACAGGGGCACCTACGAGCAGTACTTC. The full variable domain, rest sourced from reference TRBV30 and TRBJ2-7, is SQTIHQWPATLVQPVGSPLSLECTVEGTSNPNLYWYRQAAGRGLQLLFYSVGIGQISSEVPQNLSASRPQDRQFILSSKKLLLSDSGFYLCAWSVRDRGTYEQYFGPGTRLTVT.